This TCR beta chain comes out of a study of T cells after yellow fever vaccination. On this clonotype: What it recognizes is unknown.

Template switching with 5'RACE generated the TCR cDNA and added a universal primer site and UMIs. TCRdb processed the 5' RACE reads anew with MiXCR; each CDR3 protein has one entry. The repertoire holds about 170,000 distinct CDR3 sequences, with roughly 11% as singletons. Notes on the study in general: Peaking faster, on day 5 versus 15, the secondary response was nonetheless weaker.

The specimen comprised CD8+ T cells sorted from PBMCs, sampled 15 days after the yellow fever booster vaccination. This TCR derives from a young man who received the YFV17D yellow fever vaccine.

The CDR3 protein is CASSGLGQQETQYF. The CDR3 DNA is TGTGCCAGCAGTGGCCTGGGACAGCAAGAGACCCAGTACTTC. The V call is TRBV12-3 or TRBV12-4, the J call TRBJ2-5; 7 bases agree with TRBD1. J was trimmed by 2 bases and V by 5 bases; bases with no gene match: 5. The CDR3 sequence is 14 residues long.